The clone carrying this TCR beta chain was seen ten or more times. The entry originates in a study of metastatic and nonmetastatic thyroid tumors. The length of the CDR3 is 14 residues. The germline V gene has CDR1 DFQATT and CDR2 SNEGSKA (reference sequence). Trimming shortened V by 5 bases and J by 3 bases, and 17 bases separated the two germline ends. TCRdb reprocessed the PCR reads via MiXCR. Of more than 90,000 clones in the sample, 9.5% to 15% were seen once. Patients were all untreated before their thyroid surgery. The chain is built from TRBV20-1 and TRBJ2-7; no firm D call. This receptor was taken from a female donor with papillary thyroid cancer or a benign thyroid nodule (not recorded which). Some clones in this sample may be carry-over from other donors' samples. Sequenced material: blood. The CDR3 loop reads CSAEDHLRLYEQYF. The CDR3 DNA reads TGCAGTGCTGAGGACCATCTACGCCTCTACGAGCAGTACTTC.